These T cell receptor beta chains were read from a single sample in a study of T-cell reconstitution after alpha-beta-depleted transplantation in children. TCRdb ran MiXCR on the PCR reads and lists one entry per CDR3 protein. The repertoire holds some 200,000 distinct CDR3 sequences, with approximately 9.5% as singletons. Material: PBMCs from the stem cell graft donor, obtained from the stem cell graft. These receptors were obtained from a human donor who donated a stem cell graft to a child with acute lymphoblastic leukemia. Each CDR3 is given with its conserved first and last residue. A D gene is named only where the DNA matches it firmly. Only some rows state a clone size, as once, few, many or a class for expanded clones.

.,.,TRBV5-1,TRBJ2-2,CASSPIPPGNGGFGTGELFF,TGCGCCAGCAGCCCCATCCCCCCCGGAAACGGGGGTTTTGGGACCGGGGAGCTGTTTTTT
.,few,TRBV27,TRBJ1-3,CASRTTALRGNTIYF,TGTGCCAGCAGAACCACGGCCTTGAGGGGAAACACCATATATTTT
.,few,TRBV14,TRBJ2-1,CASSAELYNEQFF,TGTGCCAGCAGCGCGGAGTTGTACAATGAGCAGTTCTTC
.,many,TRBV4-1,TRBJ2-3,CASSQDRYDTQYF,TGCGCCAGCAGCCAAGATAGGTATGATACGCAGTATTTT
TRBD1,few,TRBV29-1,TRBJ1-1,CSVARTGGNTEAFF,TGCAGCGTTGCCCGAACAGGGGGCAACACTGAAGCTTTCTTT
TRBD1,.,TRBV5-1,TRBJ1-4,CASSLTGQSIATNEKLFF,TGCGCCAGCAGCTTGACGGGACAGTCAATTGCAACTAATGAAAAACTGTTTTTT
.,.,TRBV5-1,TRBJ2-2,CASRDTANTGELFF,TGCGCCAGCCGAGACACCGCGAACACCGGGGAGCTGTTTTTT
TRBD2,once,TRBV7-6,TRBJ2-2,CASSLVLAGTGELFF,TGTGCCAGCAGCTTAGTACTAGCGGGGACCGGGGAGCTGTTTTTT
TRBD1,few,TRBV20-1,TRBJ1-2,CSASGDRGNYGYTF,TGCAGTGCTAGTGGGGACAGGGGGAACTATGGCTACACCTTC
TRBD1,.,TRBV13,TRBJ1-1,CASNRRQGSATEAFF,TGTGCCAGCAACCGCCGACAGGGATCGGCCACTGAAGCTTTCTTT